Following are 32 T cell receptor beta chains from one sample sequenced in a study of T cells in localized non-small cell lung cancer. Generated by immunoSEQ multiplex PCR, the TCRdb table keeps only in-frame clones and is missing some. Of around 33,000 clones detected, almost 85% appear once; the ten largest clones hold approximately 15%. Specimen: peripheral blood, collected before any cancer treatment. These TCRs come from a male donor aged 60 or over with stage III squamous cell lung carcinoma.

The V call is TRBV5-1, the J call TRBJ1-6, with D unclear. Trimming took 4 bases from V and 10 from J, leaving 15 bases between them. The CDR3 covers 14 residues. Germline V gives CDR1 SGHRS, CDR2 YFSETQ. CDR3 bases: TGCGCCAGCAGCCCGGCCCCAGGCGGATCACCCCTCCACTTT. Protein product: CASSPAPGGSPLHF.

The V call is TRBV5-4, the J call TRBJ1-5; possibly TRBD1 for D (6 bases). Germline assignment: CDR1 SGHNT and CDR2 YYREEE (reference sequence). The CDR3 is made up of 16 amino acids. Trimming pared 2 bases from V and 1 base from J, leaving 13 bases between. CDR3: CASSLGGGASNQPQHF. Written as DNA, the CDR3 is TGTGCCAGCAGCTTAGGCGGGGGCGCGAGCAATCAGCCCCAGCATTTT.

The chain links TRBV7-9 to TRBJ1-6; perhaps TRBD1 as D (5 bases). Germline-derived CDR1 and CDR2 are SEHNR and FQNEAQ (reference sequence). V lost 1 base, J lost 12 bases, and 13 bases lay in between. The CDR3 covers 14 residues. CDR3 coding DNA: TGTGCCAGCAGCTTAGACGGGACGGAGCGACCCCTCCACTTT. As protein: CASSLDGTERPLHF.

The chain employs TRBV7-3 and TRBJ1-1; D unclear. V gave up 4 bases and J gave up 1 base, with 10 bases separating them. Germline CDR1 and CDR2: SGHTA and FQGTGA. This CDR3 contains 14 residues. CDR3 in DNA: TGTGCCAGCAGCTCGGACTTTGGGAACACTGAAGCTTTCTTT. It specifies CASSSDFGNTEAFF.

The chain combines TRBV11-2 with TRBJ1-1; tentative D call: TRBD1 (5 bases). This CDR3 has 14 amino acids. Deletions cut 3 bases from V and 8 bases from J, with 16 bases between. Germline CDR1 SGHAT, CDR2 FQNNGV. CDR3 coding DNA: TGTGCCAGCAGCTTGGGGGTTATAGGGGCGGAAGCTTTCTTT. It encodes CASSLGVIGAEAFF.

This clone was detected only a few times. The chain employs TRBV5-5 and TRBJ2-5; D unclear. In germline, CDR1 is SGHKS, CDR2 YYEKEE (reference sequence). V was shortened by 0 bases and J by 5 bases, with 8 bases between the two germline ends. This CDR3 contains 13 residues. CDR3 amino acids: CASSLDARETQYF. For the CDR3, the DNA is TGTGCCAGCAGCTTGGACGCCAGGGAGACCCAGTACTTC.

The chain has TRBV10-3 and TRBJ2-7; a possible D gene is TRBD2 (5 bases). V lost 6 bases and J lost 8, with 14 bases in between. CDR3 size: 12 residues. Germline CDR1 is ENHRY and CDR2 is SYGVKD. The CDR3 reads CAIRGEGIKQYF. The CDR3 bases are TGTGCCATCAGGGGCGAGGGAATCAAGCAGTACTTC.

The J gene is TRBJ1-1, the V gene TRBV2; D call uncertain. The CDR3 loop spans 15 amino acids. Per germline, CDR1 SNHLY and CDR2 FYNNEI. V was pared by 4 bases and J by 2 bases, with 14 bases between. CDR3 protein: CASSAPDGTNTEAFF. The CDR3 DNA reads TGTGCCAGCAGTGCCCCGGACGGTACTAACACTGAAGCTTTCTTT.

V is TRBV29-1 and J is TRBJ2-3; D is uncertain. Germline V gene sequence: CDR1 SQVTM, CDR2 ANQGSEA. The CDR3 loop spans 12 amino acids. V shed 8 bases and J shed 7 bases, with 16 bases lying between them. The CDR3 DNA reads as TGCAGCTGGGCCCACTCCGCCCATACGCAGTATTTT. Translating it yields CSWAHSAHTQYF.

The chain has TRBV11-2 and TRBJ2-2; a weak D match, TRBD1 (6 bases). Germline V gene data show CDR1 as SGHAT and CDR2 as FQNNGV. This CDR3 comprises 16 residues. V lost 1 base and J 1 base, leaving 10 bases between the germline ends. The CDR3: CASSLAGTLNTGELFF. The CDR3 coding sequence is TGTGCCAGCAGCTTAGCCGGGACACTGAACACCGGGGAGCTGTTTTTT.

The gene calls are TRBV15 and TRBJ1-3; TRBD1 might be the D (6 bases). CDR1 and CDR2 (germline): LNHNV, YYDKDF (reference sequence). The ends were cut back, 3 bases at V and 2 bases at J, with 11 bases in the middle. The CDR3 has 15 residues. CDR3 nucleotide sequence: TGTGCCACCAGCAGCGACAGGTTCGCTGGAAACACCATATATTTT. Translated, it gives CATSSDRFAGNTIYF.

The rearrangement uses TRBV10-3 and TRBJ2-7, with 7 bases matching TRBD2. After removal of 0 bases from V and 8 bases from J, the junction contained 7 bases not matched to a gene. The CDR3 length is 14 residues. From germline, CDR1 is ENHRY and CDR2 SYGVKD. The CDR3 DNA reads as TGTGCCATCAGTGAGTCGGCCGGGGAGGGGCAGCAGTACTTC. It specifies CAISESAGEGQQYF.

The genes are TRBV5-1 and TRBJ2-7, with TRBD1 identical over 9 bases. The J segment lost 6 bases and the V segment lost 0 bases, leaving 7 bases of the junction unmatched. From germline, CDR1 is SGHRS and CDR2 YFSETQ. There are 15 residues in the CDR3. This CDR3 reads CASSLGQGVRSEQYF. The DNA of the CDR3 is TGCGCCAGCAGCTTGGGACAGGGGGTGAGGAGCGAGCAGTACTTC.

This clone has a handful of counts. The chain couples TRBV7-7 to TRBJ2-5; D gene ambiguous. CDR1 is SSHAT and CDR2 is FNYEAQ in the germline V gene (reference sequence). V was pared by 3 bases and J by 7 bases, with 6 bases between. The CDR3 spans 11 residues. CDR3 sequence (DNA): TGTGCCAGCAGCTTGCTTGGGACCCAGTACTTC. This sequence encodes CASSLLGTQYF.

This rearrangement joins TRBV21-1 to TRBJ2-7; the table's D gene call, TRBD2, was not cross checked with the DNA. TRBV21-1 is described as a pseudogene. CDR3 length: 17 amino acids. The CDR3 loop reads CASSKEMPSGFSYEQYF. The CDR3 coding sequence is TGTGCCAGCAGCAAAGAGATGCCTAGCGGGTTCTCCTACGAGCAGTACTTC.

The rearrangement uses TRBV18 and TRBJ1-2; D ambiguous. Trimming stripped 2 bases from V and 3 bases from J, with 10 bases between. Germline CDR1 reads KGHSH; CDR2 reads LQKENI. CDR3 length equals 14 residues. The CDR3 region is CASSPNGQDYGYTF. The CDR3 DNA reads as TGTGCCAGCTCACCAAATGGGCAGGACTATGGCTACACCTTC.

The chain joins TRBV6-5 to TRBJ1-1; D is unresolved. The V and J ends lost 8 bases and 1 base respectively, with 14 bases between them. The CDR3 runs 14 residues. Germline values: CDR1 MNHEY, CDR2 SVGAGI. CDR3 sequence reads: CASARVHQNTEAFF. The CDR3 DNA follows: TGTGCCAGCGCGCGAGTGCATCAGAACACTGAAGCTTTCTTT.

The rearrangement joins TRBV7-2 to TRBJ2-2; tentatively, D is TRBD2 (6 bases). The V and J ends lost 8 bases and 1 base respectively, with 14 bases between them. Per the germline V gene, CDR1 is SGHTA and CDR2 is FQGNSA. The length of the CDR3 is 15 residues. The CDR3 nucleotides read TGTGCCAGCCATAAAGTGGGAGGGAACACCGGGGAGCTGTTTTTT. Its protein product is CASHKVGGNTGELFF.

V is TRBV19 and J is TRBJ2-3; 12 bases fit TRBD2. Looked up from germline, CDR1 is LNHDA and CDR2 is SQIVND (reference sequence). V trimming: 4 bases; J trimming: 3 bases; junction bases outside the gene matches: 11. CDR3 length: 18 residues. The CDR3 sequence: CASSKTSGGQKGTDTQYF. The CDR3 DNA reads as TGTGCCAGTAGTAAAACTAGCGGGGGGCAAAAAGGGACAGATACGCAGTATTTT.

V usage is TRBV2 and J usage is TRBJ1-3; the D is unclear. V lost 9 bases, J lost 2 bases, and 11 bases lay in between. Germline V gene data show CDR1 as SNHLY and CDR2 as FYNNEI. The CDR3 runs to 13 residues. The CDR3 nucleotides are TGTGCCAGTACACGGGAGCCTGGAAACACCATATATTTT. This sequence encodes CASTREPGNTIYF.

CDR3 DNA: TGTGCCACCACACCGGGACTAGCAAGCCCAAACAATGAGCAGTTCTTC. It specifies CATTPGLASPNNEQFF. The rearrangement joins TRBV19 to TRBJ2-1; 9 bases align to TRBD2. Per germline, CDR1 LNHDA and CDR2 SQIVND (reference sequence). The CDR3 is 16 amino acids. The V gene end was trimmed by 10 bases and the J gene end by 5 bases; junction bases not matched to a gene: 15. The variable domain in full, with the rest retrieved from reference TRBV19 and TRBJ2-1, is DGGITQSPKYLFRKEGQNVTLSCEQNLNHDAMYWYRQDPGQGLRLIYYSQIVNDFQKGDIAEGYSVSREKKESFPLTVTSAQKNPTAFYLCATTPGLASPNNEQFFGPGTRLTVL.

The chain couples TRBV7-2 to TRBJ1-1; unclear D gene. This CDR3 contains 12 residues. With 6 bases removed from V and 3 bases from J, the gap between germline ends came to 8 bases. Germline lookup yields CDR1 SGHTA and CDR2 FQGNSA. CDR3 sequence (DNA): TGTGCCAGCAGGACGACTTACACTGAAGCTTTCTTT. Translated, it gives CASRTTYTEAFF. The variable domain in full, with the rest retrieved from reference TRBV7-2 and TRBJ1-1, is GAGVSQSPSNKVTEKGKDVELRCDPISGHTALYWYRQSLGQGLEFLIYFQGNSAPDKSGLPSDRFSAERTGGSVSTLTIQRTQQEDSAVYLCASRTTYTEAFFGQGTRLTVV.

The chain uses TRBV2 and TRBJ1-4; the match to TRBD1 covers 9 bases. The CDR3 is made up of 13 amino acids. Losses at the gene ends were 7 bases for V and 6 bases for J; bases not matched to a gene: 3. The germline V gene has CDR1 SNHLY and CDR2 FYNNEI. This chain's CDR3 is CASNRDRDEKLFF. CDR3 DNA sequence: TGTGCCAGCAACCGGGACAGGGATGAAAAACTGTTTTTT.

This clone was seen a handful of times. The gene calls are TRBV2 and TRBJ2-5; no definite D call. The CDR3 consists of 11 residues. Germline CDR1 and CDR2: SNHLY and FYNNEI. V was trimmed by 3 bases and J by 5 bases, leaving 4 bases between them. As DNA, the CDR3 is TGTGCCAGCAGTGAGGGTGAGACCCAGTACTTC. It encodes CASSEGETQYF.

V and J are TRBV29-1 and TRBJ1-2; D gene uncertain. Germline V gene lookup returns CDR1 SQVTM and CDR2 ANQGSEA. The CDR3 covers 12 residues. V gave up 6 bases and J gave up 6 bases, with 14 bases separating them. For the CDR3, the DNA is TGCAGCGTCGCGGTGAGTTCGGATGGCTACACCTTC. This gives the protein CSVAVSSDGYTF.

The chain recombines TRBV19 with TRBJ1-5; D unresolved. The CDR3 extends over 13 amino acids. Deletions cut 3 bases from V and 9 bases from J, with 12 bases between. In germline, CDR1 is LNHDA, CDR2 SQIVND (reference sequence). CDR3 DNA: TGTGCCAGTAGTATCCCGACCTCTCTGCCCCAGCATTTT. It specifies CASSIPTSLPQHF.

The rearrangement uses TRBV6-1 and TRBJ2-2; D remains unclear. Germline CDR1 is MNHNS and CDR2 is SASEGT. V gave up 5 bases and J gave up 4 bases, with 11 bases separating them. The CDR3 length is 14 residues. The CDR3 DNA reads TGTGCCAGCAGTAGAGAATGGGGCACCGGGGAGCTGTTTTTT. Translation: CASSREWGTGELFF.

The V and J genes are TRBV6-1 and TRBJ1-5; D ambiguous. The CDR3 contains 14 residues. The V and J ends lost 4 bases and 4 bases respectively, with 11 bases between them. CDR1 MNHNS and CDR2 SASEGT come from the germline V gene. CDR3 loop: CASSGAPRNQPQHF. In DNA form, the CDR3 reads TGTGCCAGCAGTGGGGCCCCGAGGAATCAGCCCCAGCATTTT.

The V gene is TRBV5-1, the J gene TRBJ2-3, with 8 positions matching TRBD2. Germline CDR1 and CDR2: SGHRS and YFSETQ. CDR3 size: 15 residues. V was pared by 3 bases and J by 8 bases, with 11 bases of the junction left unmatched. The CDR3: CASSSGGLDSGTQYF. CDR3 DNA sequence: TGCGCCAGCAGCTCGGGAGGGCTAGATTCGGGTACGCAGTATTTT.

Only a few counts were recorded for this clone. This chain joins TRBV27 and TRBJ2-1; TRBD1 or TRBD2 may be the D gene (5 bases each). Between the trimmed V and J ends, which lost 3 bases and 1 base, there was a span of 7 bases. The CDR3 consists of 14 residues. Germline V lookup: CDR1 MNHEY, CDR2 SMNVEV (reference sequence). The CDR3 region is CASSFGASYNEQFF. CDR3 nucleotide sequence: TGTGCCAGCAGTTTCGGGGCTTCCTACAATGAGCAGTTCTTC.

This clone was detected only once. Within the sample, other DNA sequences also encode this same CDR3. This chain connects TRBV5-6 to TRBJ1-6; D remains unclear. Trimming pared 4 bases from V and 10 bases from J, leaving 15 bases between. Germline V lookup: CDR1 SGHDT, CDR2 YYEEEE. This CDR3 contains 14 residues. In DNA form, the CDR3 reads TGTGCCAGCAGCCTGGTACAGTCTCGGTCACCCCTCCACTTT. This translates into CASSLVQSRSPLHF. Drawing the rest from reference TRBV5-6 and TRBJ1-6, the complete variable domain is DAGVTQSPTHLIKTRGQQVTLRCSPKSGHDTVSWYQQALGQGPQFIFQYYEEEERQRGNFPDRFSGHQFPNYSSELNVNALLLGDSALYLCASSLVQSRSPLHFGNGTRLTVT.

The chain links TRBV6-1 to TRBJ1-2; D remains unclear. CDR1 is MNHNS, CDR2 SASEGT, per germline. The CDR3 totals 16 residues. Trimming stripped 0 bases from V and 5 bases from J, with 16 bases between. The chain's CDR3 is CASSEAGAGSRYGYTF. As DNA, the CDR3 is TGTGCCAGCAGTGAAGCTGGTGCAGGAAGCAGGTATGGCTACACCTTC.